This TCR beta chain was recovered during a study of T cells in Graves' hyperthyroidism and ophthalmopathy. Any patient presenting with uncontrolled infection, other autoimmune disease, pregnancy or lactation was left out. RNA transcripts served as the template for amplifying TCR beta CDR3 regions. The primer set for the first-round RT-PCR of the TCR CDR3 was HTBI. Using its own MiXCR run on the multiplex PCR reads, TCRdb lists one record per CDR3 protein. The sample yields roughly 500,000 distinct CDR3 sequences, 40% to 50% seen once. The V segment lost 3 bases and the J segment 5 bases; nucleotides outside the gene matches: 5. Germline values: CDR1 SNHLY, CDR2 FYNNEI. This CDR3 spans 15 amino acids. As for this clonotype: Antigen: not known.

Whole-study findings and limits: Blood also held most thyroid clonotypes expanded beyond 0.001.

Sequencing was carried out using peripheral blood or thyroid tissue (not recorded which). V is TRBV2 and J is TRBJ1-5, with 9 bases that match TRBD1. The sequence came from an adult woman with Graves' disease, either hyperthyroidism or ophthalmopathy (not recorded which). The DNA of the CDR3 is TGTGCCAGCAGTGATGTAAGGGACAGGGATCAGCCCCAGCATTTT. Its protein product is CASSDVRDRDQPQHF. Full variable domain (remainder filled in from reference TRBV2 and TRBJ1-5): EPEVTQTPSHQVTQMGQEVILRCVPISNHLYFYWYRQILGQKVEFLVSFYNNEISEKSEIFDDQFSVERPDGSNFTLKIRSTKLEDSAMYFCASSDVRDRDQPQHFGDGTRLSIL.